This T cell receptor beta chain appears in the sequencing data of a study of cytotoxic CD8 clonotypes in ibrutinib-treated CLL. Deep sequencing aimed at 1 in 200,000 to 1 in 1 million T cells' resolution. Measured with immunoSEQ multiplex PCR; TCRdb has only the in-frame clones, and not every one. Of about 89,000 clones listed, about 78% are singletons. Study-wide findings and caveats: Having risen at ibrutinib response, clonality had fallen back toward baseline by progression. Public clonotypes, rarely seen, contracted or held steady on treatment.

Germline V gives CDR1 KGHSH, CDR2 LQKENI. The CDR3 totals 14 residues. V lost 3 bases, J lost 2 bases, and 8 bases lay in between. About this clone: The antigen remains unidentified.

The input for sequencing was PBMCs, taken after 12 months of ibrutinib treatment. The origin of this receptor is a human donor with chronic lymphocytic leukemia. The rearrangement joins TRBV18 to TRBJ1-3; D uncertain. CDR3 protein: CASSPKQTGNTIYF. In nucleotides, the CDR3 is TGTGCCAGCTCACCCAAACAGACTGGAAACACCATATATTTT.